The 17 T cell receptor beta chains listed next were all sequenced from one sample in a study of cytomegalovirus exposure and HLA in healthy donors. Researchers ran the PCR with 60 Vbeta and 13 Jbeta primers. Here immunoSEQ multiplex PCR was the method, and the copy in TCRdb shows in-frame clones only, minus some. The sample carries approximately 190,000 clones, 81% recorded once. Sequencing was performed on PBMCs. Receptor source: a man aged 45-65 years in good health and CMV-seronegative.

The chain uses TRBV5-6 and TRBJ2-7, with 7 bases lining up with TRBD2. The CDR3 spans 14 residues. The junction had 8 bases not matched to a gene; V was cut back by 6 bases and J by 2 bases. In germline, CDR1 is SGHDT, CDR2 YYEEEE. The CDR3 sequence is CASTGASGPYEQYF. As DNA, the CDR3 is TGTGCCAGCACCGGCGCTAGCGGACCCTACGAGCAGTACTTC. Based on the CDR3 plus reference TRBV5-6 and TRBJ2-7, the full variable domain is DAGVTQSPTHLIKTRGQQVTLRCSPKSGHDTVSWYQQALGQGPQFIFQYYEEEERQRGNFPDRFSGHQFPNYSSELNVNALLLGDSALYLCASTGASGPYEQYFGPGTRLTVT.

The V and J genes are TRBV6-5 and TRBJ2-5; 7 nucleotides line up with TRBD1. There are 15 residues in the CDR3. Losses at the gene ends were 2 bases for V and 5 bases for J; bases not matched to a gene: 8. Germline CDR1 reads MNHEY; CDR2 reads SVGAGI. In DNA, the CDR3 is TGTGCCAGCAGTTACGACAGGGACCGGTTTGAGACCCAGTACTTC. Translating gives CASSYDRDRFETQYF.

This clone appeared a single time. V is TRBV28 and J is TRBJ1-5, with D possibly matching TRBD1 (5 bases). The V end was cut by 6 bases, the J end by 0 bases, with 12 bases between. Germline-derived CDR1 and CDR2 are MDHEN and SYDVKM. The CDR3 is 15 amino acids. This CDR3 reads CASRPDILSNQPQHF. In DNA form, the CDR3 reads TGTGCCAGCAGACCGGACATTCTTAGCAATCAGCCCCAGCATTTT.

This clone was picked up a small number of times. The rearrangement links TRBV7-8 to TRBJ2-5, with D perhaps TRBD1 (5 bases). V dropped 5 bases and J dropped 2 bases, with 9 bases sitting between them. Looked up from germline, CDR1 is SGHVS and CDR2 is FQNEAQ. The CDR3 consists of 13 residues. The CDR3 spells CASSNDRQETQYF. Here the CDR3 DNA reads TGTGCCAGCAGCAATGACAGACAAGAGACCCAGTACTTC.

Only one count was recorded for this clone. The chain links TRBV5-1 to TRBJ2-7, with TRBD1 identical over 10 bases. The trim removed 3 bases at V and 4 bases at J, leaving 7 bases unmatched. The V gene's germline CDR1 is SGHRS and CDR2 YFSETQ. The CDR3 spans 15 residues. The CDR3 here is CASSSAPGQGYEQYF. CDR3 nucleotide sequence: TGCGCCAGCAGCTCCGCGCCGGGACAGGGGTACGAGCAGTACTTC.

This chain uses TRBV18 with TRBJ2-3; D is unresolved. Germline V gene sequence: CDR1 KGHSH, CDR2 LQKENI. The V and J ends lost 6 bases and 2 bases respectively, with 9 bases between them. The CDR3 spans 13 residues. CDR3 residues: CASSSLSTDTQYF. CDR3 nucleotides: TGTGCCAGCTCTTCCCTATCCACAGATACGCAGTATTTT.

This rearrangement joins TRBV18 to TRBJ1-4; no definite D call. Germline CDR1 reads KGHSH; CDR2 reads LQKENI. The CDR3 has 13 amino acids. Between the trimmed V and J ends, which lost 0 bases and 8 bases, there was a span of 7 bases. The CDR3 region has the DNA TGTGCCAGCTCACCACCGGTGCGAGAAAAACTGTTTTTT. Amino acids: CASSPPVREKLFF. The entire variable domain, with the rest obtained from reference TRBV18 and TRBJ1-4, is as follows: NAGVMQNPRHLVRRRGQEARLRCSPMKGHSHVYWYRQLPEEGLKFMVYLQKENIIDESGMPKERFSAEFPKEGPSILRIQQVVRGDSAAYFCASSPPVREKLFFGSGTQLSVL.

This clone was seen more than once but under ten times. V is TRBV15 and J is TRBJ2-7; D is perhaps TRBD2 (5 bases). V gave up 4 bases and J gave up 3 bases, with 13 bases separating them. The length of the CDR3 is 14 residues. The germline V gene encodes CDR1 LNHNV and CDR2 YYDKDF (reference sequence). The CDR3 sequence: CATSKPGYHYEQYF. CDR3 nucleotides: TGTGCCACCAGCAAACCGGGATACCACTACGAGCAGTACTTC.

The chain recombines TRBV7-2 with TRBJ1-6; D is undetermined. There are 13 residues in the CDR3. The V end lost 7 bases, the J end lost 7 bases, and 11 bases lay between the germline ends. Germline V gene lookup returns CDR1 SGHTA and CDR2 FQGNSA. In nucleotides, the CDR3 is TGTGCCAGCAAGCGAGGAGCGAATTCACCCCTCCACTTT. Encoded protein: CASKRGANSPLHF. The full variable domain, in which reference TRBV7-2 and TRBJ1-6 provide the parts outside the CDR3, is GAGVSQSPSNKVTEKGKDVELRCDPISGHTALYWYRQSLGQGLEFLIYFQGNSAPDKSGLPSDRFSAERTGGSVSTLTIQRTQQEDSAVYLCASKRGANSPLHFGNGTRLTVT.

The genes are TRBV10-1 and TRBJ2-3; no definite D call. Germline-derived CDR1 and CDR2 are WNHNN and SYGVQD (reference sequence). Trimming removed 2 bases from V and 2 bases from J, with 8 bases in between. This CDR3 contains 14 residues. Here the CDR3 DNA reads TGCGCCAGCAGTGAGGCGGATCACACAGATACGCAGTATTTT. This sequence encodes CASSEADHTDTQYF.

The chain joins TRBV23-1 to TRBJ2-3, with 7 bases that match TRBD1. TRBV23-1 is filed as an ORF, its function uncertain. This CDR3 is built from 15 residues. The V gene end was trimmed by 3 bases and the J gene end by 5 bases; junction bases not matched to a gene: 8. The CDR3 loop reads CASSQSTGCGDTQYF. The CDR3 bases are TGCGCCAGCAGTCAGTCGACAGGGTGCGGAGATACGCAGTATTTT.

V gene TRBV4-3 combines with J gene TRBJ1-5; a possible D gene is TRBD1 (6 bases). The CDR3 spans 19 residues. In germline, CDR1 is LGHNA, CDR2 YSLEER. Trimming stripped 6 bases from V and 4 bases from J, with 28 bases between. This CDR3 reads CASRPIPLPGARTNQPQHF. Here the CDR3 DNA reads TGCGCCAGCAGACCTATCCCGCTGCCAGGGGCACGTACTAATCAGCCCCAGCATTTT.

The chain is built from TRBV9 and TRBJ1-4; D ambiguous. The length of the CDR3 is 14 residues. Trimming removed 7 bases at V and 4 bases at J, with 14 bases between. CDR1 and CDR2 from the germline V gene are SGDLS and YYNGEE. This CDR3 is CASALRGDNEKLFF. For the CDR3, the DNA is TGTGCCAGCGCCCTTCGAGGAGATAATGAAAAACTGTTTTTT.

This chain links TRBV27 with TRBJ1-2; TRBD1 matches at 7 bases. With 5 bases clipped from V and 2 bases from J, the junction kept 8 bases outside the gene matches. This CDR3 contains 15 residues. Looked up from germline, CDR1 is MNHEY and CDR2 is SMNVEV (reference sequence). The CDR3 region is CASSELGQENYGYTF. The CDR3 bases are TGTGCCAGCAGTGAACTCGGACAGGAGAACTATGGCTACACCTTC.

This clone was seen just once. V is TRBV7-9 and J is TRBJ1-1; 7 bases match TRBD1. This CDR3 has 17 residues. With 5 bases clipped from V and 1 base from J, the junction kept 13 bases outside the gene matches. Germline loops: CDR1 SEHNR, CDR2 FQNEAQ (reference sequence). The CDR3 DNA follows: TGTGCCAGCAGCGCCAGCACGTTTCAGGGGGAGAACACTGAAGCTTTCTTT. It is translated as CASSASTFQGENTEAFF.

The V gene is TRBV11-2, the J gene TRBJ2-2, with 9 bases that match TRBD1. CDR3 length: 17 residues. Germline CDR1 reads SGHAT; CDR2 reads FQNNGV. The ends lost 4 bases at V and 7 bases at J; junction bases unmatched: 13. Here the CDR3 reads CASSSPWDRVVSGELFF. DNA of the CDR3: TGTGCCAGCAGCTCTCCCTGGGACAGGGTCGTGAGCGGGGAGCTGTTTTTT.

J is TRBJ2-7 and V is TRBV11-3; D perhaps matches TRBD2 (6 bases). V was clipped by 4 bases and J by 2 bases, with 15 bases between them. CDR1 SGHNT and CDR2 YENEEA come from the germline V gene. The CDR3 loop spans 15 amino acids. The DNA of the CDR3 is TGTGCCAGCAGCTCCGGGGACTTTACCACCTACGAGCAGTACTTC. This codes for CASSSGDFTTYEQYF.